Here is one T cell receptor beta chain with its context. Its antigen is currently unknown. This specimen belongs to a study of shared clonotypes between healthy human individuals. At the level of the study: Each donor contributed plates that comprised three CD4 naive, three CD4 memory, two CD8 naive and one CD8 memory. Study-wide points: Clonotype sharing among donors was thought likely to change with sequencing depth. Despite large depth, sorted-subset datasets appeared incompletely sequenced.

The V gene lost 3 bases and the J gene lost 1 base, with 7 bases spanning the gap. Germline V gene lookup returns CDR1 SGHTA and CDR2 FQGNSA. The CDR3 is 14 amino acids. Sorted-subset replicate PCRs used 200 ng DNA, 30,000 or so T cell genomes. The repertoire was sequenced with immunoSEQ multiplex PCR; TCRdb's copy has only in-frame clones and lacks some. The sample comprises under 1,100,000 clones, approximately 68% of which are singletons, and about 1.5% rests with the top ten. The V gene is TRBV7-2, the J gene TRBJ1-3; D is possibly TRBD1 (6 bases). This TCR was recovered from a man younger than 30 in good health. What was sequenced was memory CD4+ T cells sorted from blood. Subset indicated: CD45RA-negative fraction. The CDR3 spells CASSFTGSGNTIYF. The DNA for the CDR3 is TGTGCCAGCAGCTTCACAGGGTCTGGAAACACCATATATTTT.